The 4 T cell receptor beta chains in this list originate from one sample, sequenced in a study of PD-L1 blockade in urothelial cancer (TCRdb year 2017). Library prep was done by the immunoSEQ multiplex PCR assay. TCRdb carries this immuneACCESS record with in-frame sequences only. Its versions omit some clonotypes, under half of them owing to an unresolved V gene in the studies checked, with the rest unexplained. The sample table holds roughly 50,000 clones, of which 70% to 80% were seen once. The ten largest clones take up around 3.6% of the sample. The source was PBMCs, collected around atezolizumab (anti-PD-L1) treatment. These receptors came from a man in his sixties or seventies with urothelial cancer.

The V and J genes are TRBV19 and TRBJ1-5; possible D gene TRBD1, 6 bases. The CDR3 is 15 residues long. Germline CDR1 reads LNHDA; CDR2 reads SQIVND (reference sequence). V was pared by 7 bases and J by 3 bases, with 16 bases between. The CDR3 spells CASTPPRGSNQPQHF. CDR3 DNA sequence: TGTGCCAGTACGCCTCCCAGGGGTTCCAATCAGCCCCAGCATTTT.

Relative to its sample, this clone is medium-sized. The gene calls are TRBV7-6 and TRBJ1-3; 8 positions match TRBD1. This CDR3 contains 13 residues. Germline V lookup: CDR1 SGHVS, CDR2 FNYEAQ. V dropped 4 bases and J dropped 7; count of bases not matched to a gene: 3. CDR3 bases: TGTGCCAGCAGCTCGGGACAGGCCAACACCATATATTTT. It specifies CASSSGQANTIYF.

The J gene is TRBJ2-1, the V gene TRBV27; D gene ambiguous. The germline V gene has CDR1 MNHEY and CDR2 SMNVEV (reference sequence). This CDR3 spans 16 amino acids. V gave up 8 bases and J gave up 2 bases, with 19 bases separating them. The CDR3, as DNA: TGTGCCAGCGCCTACTTAACCAGCGACCCCTACAATGAGCAGTTCTTC. Translation: CASAYLTSDPYNEQFF.

J is TRBJ2-1 and V is TRBV19; 8 bases are a match to TRBD2. After removal of 9 bases from V and 5 bases from J, the junction contained 15 bases not matched to a gene. This CDR3 spans 16 amino acids. The V gene's germline CDR1 is LNHDA and CDR2 SQIVND (reference sequence). The DNA of the CDR3 is TGTGCCAGCCGGTCAAGGGGCGGGGGGTTCGACAATGAGCAGTTCTTC. It is translated as CASRSRGGGFDNEQFF.